These 24 T cell receptor beta chains share one sample of origin, sequenced in a study of identical twins. TCRdb independently ran MiXCR on the 5' RACE reads; one entry per CDR3 protein. The sample has 460,000 or so distinct CDR3 sequences; 14% are singletons. The same sample was also studied in work on yellow fever vaccine responses in identical twins.

The sequenced sample consisted of CD4+ T cells sorted from blood. These receptors all come from a woman between 18 and 29 years old in good health.

V gene TRBV29-1 combines with J gene TRBJ2-1; 8 bases match TRBD1. CDR3 size: 14 residues. Germline CDR1 is SQVTM and CDR2 is ANQGSEA. V shed 6 bases and J 0 bases; nucleotides not matched to a gene: 4. The CDR3 DNA reads TGCAGCGTCCTTGGACAGGGCTCCTACAATGAGCAGTTCTTC. Translating it yields CSVLGQGSYNEQFF.

Only a few counts were recorded for this clonotype. The rearrangement links TRBV24-1 to TRBJ2-3, with D possibly matching TRBD2 (6 bases). The V and J ends lost 4 bases and 2 bases respectively, with 15 bases between them. This CDR3 has 16 amino acids. CDR1 and CDR2 from the germline V gene are KGHDR and SFDVKD. CDR3 in amino acids: CATSDRGDSDTDTQYF. CDR3 nucleotide sequence: TGTGCCACCAGTGACCGAGGGGACTCAGACACAGATACGCAGTATTTT.

This chain joins TRBV4-3 and TRBJ2-5; 8 bases align to TRBD1. Looked up from germline, CDR1 is LGHNA and CDR2 is YSLEER. Trimming cost V 0 bases and J 5 bases; bases outside gene matches: 5. The CDR3 is made up of 15 amino acids. CDR3: CASSQETGVGETQYF. For the CDR3, the DNA is TGCGCCAGCAGCCAAGAGACAGGGGTAGGGGAGACCCAGTACTTC.

This clonotype turned up a few times. This chain connects TRBV20-1 to TRBJ2-1; weak D call: TRBD2 (5 bases). Germline CDR1 reads DFQATT; CDR2 reads SNEGSKA (reference sequence). Trimming pared 6 bases from V and 0 bases from J, leaving 18 bases between. This CDR3 region has 16 residues. CDR3 amino acids: CSARPFLGSSYNEQFF. Written as DNA, the CDR3 is TGCAGTGCCAGGCCGTTTCTGGGGAGCTCCTACAATGAGCAGTTCTTC.

This clonotype occurred once. The V gene is TRBV20-1, the J gene TRBJ2-3; the D gene is possibly TRBD1 (5 bases). This CDR3 is built from 15 residues. Germline values: CDR1 DFQATT, CDR2 SNEGSKA (reference sequence). Trimming removed 0 bases from V and 0 bases from J, with 10 bases in between. CDR3 coding DNA: TGCAGTGCTAGAGATCGGACAAAGAGCACAGATACGCAGTATTTT. This sequence encodes CSARDRTKSTDTQYF.

The rearrangement joins TRBV10-3 to TRBJ2-5; D may be TRBD2 (5 bases). Germline values: CDR1 ENHRY, CDR2 SYGVKD. The CDR3 extends over 15 amino acids. V dropped 6 bases and J dropped 0 bases, with 14 bases sitting between them. The CDR3: CAIREATGNQETQYF. Written as DNA, the CDR3 is TGTGCCATCAGGGAGGCGACGGGGAACCAAGAGACCCAGTACTTC.

The chain employs TRBV10-3 and TRBJ2-4, with D uncertain. The CDR3 loop spans 14 amino acids. CDR1 and CDR2 (germline): ENHRY, SYGVKD. Trimming shortened V by 0 bases and J by 3 bases, and 6 bases separated the two germline ends. CDR3 region: CAISESINKNIQYF. The CDR3 DNA sequence: TGTGCCATCAGTGAGTCGATTAACAAAAACATTCAGTACTTC.

V usage is TRBV12-3 or TRBV12-4 and J usage is TRBJ2-7; 9 nucleotides match TRBD1. CDR3 length: 14 residues. J was trimmed by 2 bases and V by 6 bases; bases with no gene match: 5. CDR3: CASRRQGGTYEQYF. The CDR3 nucleotides are TGTGCCAGCAGGAGACAGGGGGGGACCTACGAGCAGTACTTC.

This chain joins TRBV5-1 and TRBJ2-1; D possibly uses TRBD1 or TRBD2 (5 bases each). The CDR3 length is 15 residues. The V gene's germline CDR1 is SGHRS and CDR2 YFSETQ. The germline V and J ends were trimmed by 0 bases and 8 bases, with 15 bases remaining between them. The CDR3 nucleotides read TGCGCCAGCAGCTTGGCCTCTAAGGGGCGGGATGAGCAGTTCTTC. It encodes CASSLASKGRDEQFF.

The chain joins TRBV2 to TRBJ2-3; the match to TRBD1 covers 7 bases. The J segment lost 0 bases and the V segment lost 8 bases, leaving 5 bases of the junction unmatched. The germline V gene has CDR1 SNHLY and CDR2 FYNNEI. The CDR3 is 14 amino acids. Here the CDR3 DNA reads TGTGCCAGCCTCAAGGGGGCTAGCACAGATACGCAGTATTTT. Translated, it gives CASLKGASTDTQYF. The full variable domain, rest sourced from reference TRBV2 and TRBJ2-3, is EPEVTQTPSHQVTQMGQEVILRCVPISNHLYFYWYRQILGQKVEFLVSFYNNEISEKSEIFDDQFSVERPDGSNFTLKIRSTKLEDSAMYFCASLKGASTDTQYFGPGTRLTVL.

The genes are TRBV20-1 and TRBJ2-6, with D perhaps matching TRBD2 (6 bases). Trimming pared 6 bases from V and 2 bases from J, leaving 14 bases between. The CDR3 runs to 15 residues. Germline CDR1 reads DFQATT; CDR2 reads SNEGSKA (reference sequence). The CDR3 protein is CSAPRGGTGANVLTF. The CDR3 bases are TGCAGTGCGCCACGGGGAGGAACTGGGGCCAACGTCCTGACTTTC.

This clonotype turned up a few times. V is TRBV13 and J is TRBJ2-7, with 8 nucleotides matching TRBD2. CDR1 and CDR2 from the germline V gene are PRHDT and FYEKMQ (reference sequence). V shed 8 bases, J shed 5 bases, and the junction held 8 bases outside the gene matches. This CDR3 comprises 13 residues. The CDR3 here is CASETSGKNEQYF. The DNA of the CDR3 is TGTGCCAGCGAAACTAGCGGAAAAAACGAGCAGTACTTC.

This chain links TRBV3-1 with TRBJ2-3; tentatively, D is TRBD1 or TRBD2 (5 bases each). This CDR3 spans 12 amino acids. Germline assignment: CDR1 LGHDT and CDR2 YNNKEL (reference sequence). V dropped 4 bases and J dropped 10 bases, with 12 bases sitting between them. CDR3 nucleotide sequence: TGTGCCAGCAGCCCCCGGTTGGGACCGCAGTATTTT. Its translation: CASSPRLGPQYF.

This clonotype was counted a few times. This rearrangement joins TRBV20-1 to TRBJ2-7; D is unresolved. Trimming pared 4 bases from V and 7 bases from J, leaving 17 bases between. The CDR3 length is 13 residues. The germline V gene encodes CDR1 DFQATT and CDR2 SNEGSKA (reference sequence). Here the CDR3 DNA reads TGCAGTGCTACACCCGGGCCCTTTGTTGAGCAGTACTTC. As protein: CSATPGPFVEQYF.

This chain joins TRBV4-2 and TRBJ2-2; D unclear. V gave up 4 bases and J gave up 3 bases, with 9 bases separating them. This CDR3 is 14 amino acids long. Germline V gives CDR1 LGHNA, CDR2 YNFKEQ. In DNA, the CDR3 is TGTGCCAGCAGCCCCCCCCAGGACACCGGGGAGCTGTTTTTT. Encoded protein: CASSPPQDTGELFF.

A few counts support this clonotype. The chain carries TRBV7-2 and TRBJ2-1; D is unresolved. The CDR3 extends over 16 amino acids. V gave up 1 base and J gave up 5 bases, with 15 bases separating them. Looked up from germline, CDR1 is SGHTA and CDR2 is FQGNSA. The CDR3 loop is CASSLVFSWVNNEQFF. The DNA of the CDR3 is TGTGCCAGCAGCTTAGTGTTTTCATGGGTGAACAATGAGCAGTTCTTC.

The rearrangement links TRBV3-1 to TRBJ2-1, with D possibly matching TRBD2 (6 bases). The V and J ends lost 3 bases and 3 bases respectively, with 18 bases between them. CDR1 and CDR2 from the germline V gene are LGHDT and YNNKEL (reference sequence). The CDR3 is 17 residues long. The DNA of the CDR3 is TGTGCCAGCAGCCACTCCGCCGGGGGTTTCGGCTACAATGAGCAGTTCTTC. This encodes CASSHSAGGFGYNEQFF.

The rearrangement uses TRBV28 and TRBJ1-5; 7 bases map to TRBD1. The CDR3 is made up of 15 amino acids. Germline assignment: CDR1 MDHEN and CDR2 SYDVKM. Losses at the gene ends were 6 bases for V and 6 bases for J; bases not matched to a gene: 11. The CDR3 coding sequence is TGTGCCAGCAGGAGACAGGGCGCGCATTCTCAGCCCCAGCATTTT. Residues: CASRRQGAHSQPQHF.

This clonotype was seen only a few times. This sequence joins TRBV29-1 and TRBJ2-3; D remains ambiguous. The V gene's germline CDR1 is SQVTM and CDR2 ANQGSEA. V was clipped by 7 bases and J by 2 bases, with 13 bases between them. CDR3 length: 13 residues. CDR3 coding DNA: TGCAGCGAAAAGTTGGATCACACAGATACGCAGTATTTT. Its translation is CSEKLDHTDTQYF.

A few counts support this clonotype. The chain has TRBV4-3 and TRBJ2-2; 9 positions match TRBD1. The CDR3 contains 15 residues. Germline lookup yields CDR1 LGHNA and CDR2 YSLEER. With 4 bases clipped from V and 7 bases from J, the junction kept 7 bases outside the gene matches. As DNA, the CDR3 is TGCGCCAGCAGCCCGGTCTGGGGACAGGGCGGGGAGCTGTTTTTT. It translates to CASSPVWGQGGELFF.

This clonotype was seen a handful of times. This chain connects TRBV20-1 to TRBJ2-7; 10 nucleotides align to TRBD1. Per germline, CDR1 DFQATT and CDR2 SNEGSKA (reference sequence). After removal of 6 bases from V and 6 bases from J, the junction contained 8 bases not matched to a gene. This CDR3 comprises 13 residues. CDR3 sequence: CSARTGGSGEQYF. DNA of the CDR3: TGCAGTGCGCGGACAGGGGGGAGCGGCGAGCAGTACTTC.

CDR3 protein: CATCHSGPTTGELFF. The CDR3 region has the DNA TGTGCCACCTGCCATTCGGGACCGACCACCGGGGAGCTGTTTTTT. The chain has TRBV3-1 and TRBJ2-2; D tentatively fits TRBD1 or TRBD2 (5 bases each). This CDR3 is 15 amino acids long. From germline, CDR1 is LGHDT and CDR2 YNNKEL (reference sequence). V was clipped by 10 bases and J by 4 bases, with 19 bases between them.

This clonotype was observed many times. The chain joins TRBV6-5 to TRBJ1-3; D unclear. Trimming shortened V by 2 bases and J by 3 bases, and 5 bases separated the two germline ends. The germline V gene encodes CDR1 MNHEY and CDR2 SVGAGI. There are 13 residues in the CDR3. CDR3 sequence reads: CASSYVFGNTIYF. The DNA for the CDR3 is TGTGCCAGCAGTTACGTTTTTGGAAACACCATATATTTT.

This clonotype showed up just a few times. The J gene is TRBJ2-2, the V gene TRBV4-1; D possibly corresponds to TRBD1 (6 bases). The CDR3 has 13 amino acids. Trimming shortened V by 2 bases and J by 8 bases, and 9 bases separated the two germline ends. The germline gives CDR1 MGHRA, CDR2 YSYEKL. As DNA, the CDR3 is TGCGCCAGCAGCCAAAACAGGGCTGGGGAGCTGTTTTTT. It is translated as CASSQNRAGELFF.